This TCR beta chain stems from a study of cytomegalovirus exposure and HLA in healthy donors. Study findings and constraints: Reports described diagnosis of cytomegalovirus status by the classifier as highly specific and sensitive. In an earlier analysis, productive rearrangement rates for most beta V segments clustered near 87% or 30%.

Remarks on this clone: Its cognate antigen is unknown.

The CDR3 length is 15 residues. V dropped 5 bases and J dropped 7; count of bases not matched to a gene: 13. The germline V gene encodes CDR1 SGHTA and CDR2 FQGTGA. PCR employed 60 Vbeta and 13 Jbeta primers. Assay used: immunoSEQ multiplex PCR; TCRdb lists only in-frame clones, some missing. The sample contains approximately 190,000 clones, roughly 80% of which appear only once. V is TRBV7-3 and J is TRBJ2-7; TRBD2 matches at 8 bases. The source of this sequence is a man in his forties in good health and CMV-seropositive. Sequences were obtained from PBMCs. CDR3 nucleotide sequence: TGTGCCAGCAGCCCGGTCGGTAGCGGGGCAGGTGAGCAGTACTTC. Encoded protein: CASSPVGSGAGEQYF.